This is a list of T cell receptor beta chains from one sample in a study of blood T cell repertoires in COVID-19. Sequenced by immunoSEQ multiplex PCR; TCRdb stores in-frame clones only, minus some. The sample records 200,000 to 300,000 clones, approximately 89% being singletons. Sequencing was carried out using PBMCs or T cells enriched from blood (not recorded which). The receptors derive from a woman between 35 and 50 years old with acute COVID-19. CDR3s include the opening cysteine and the closing phenylalanine or tryptophan. The D gene is left open where the match is weak. Where a row states a size, it is once, few, many or the class of an expanded clone; other rows omit it.

TRBV5-1	-	TRBJ2-1	once	TGCGCCAGCAGCTCACAGGGTATAGAGCAGTTCTTC	CASSSQGIEQFF
TRBV9	-	TRBJ2-7	-	TGTGCCAGCAGCGTAGGGGCGGGCGAGCAGTACTTC	CASSVGAGEQYF
TRBV5-4	-	TRBJ2-2	-	TGTGCCAGCAGCTTAGGATCAACGGGAGTTATTGGGGGGGAGCTGTTTTTT	CASSLGSTGVIGGELFF
TRBV5-5	-	TRBJ1-1	-	TGTGCCAGCAGCTTCGGCCAGGTTGGGACTGAAGCTTTCTTT	CASSFGQVGTEAFF
TRBV4-3	-	TRBJ2-1	once	TGCGCCAGCAGCCAAGATCAAGCGGCAACCTACAATGAGCAGTTCTTC	CASSQDQAATYNEQFF
TRBV7-2	TRBD1	TRBJ1-2	-	TGTGCCAGCAGCTTTAGATTCACAGGGGACCACGGTGGCTACACCTTC	CASSFRFTGDHGGYTF
TRBV15	-	TRBJ1-2	-	TGTGCCACCAGCAGACGGACAGCCAGTAACTATGGCTACACCTTC	CATSRRTASNYGYTF
TRBV27	TRBD2	TRBJ2-3	-	TGTGCCAGCAGGCATAGCGGGAGTGCGGGCACAGATACGCAGTATTTT	CASRHSGSAGTDTQYF
TRBV23-1	TRBD1	TRBJ1-2	-	TGCGCCAGCCGCCAGGACAGGAGAGGGGTGGCGGTCTCTTATGGCTACACCTTC	CASRQDRRGVAVSYGYTF
TRBV6-1	-	TRBJ1-3	-	TGTGCCAGCAGTGAATCGGCCGAGGCCTCGGGAAACACCATATATTTT	CASSESAEASGNTIYF
TRBV6-2/TRBV6-3	TRBD2	TRBJ2-7	-	TGTGCCAGCAGTTACTCACTAGCGGGAACCTACGAGCAGTACTTC	CASSYSLAGTYEQYF
TRBV6-5	TRBD2	TRBJ2-7	-	TGTGCCGCCTCGGGGGGGAGCTCCTACGAGCAGTACTTC	CAASGGSSYEQYF
TRBV5-6	-	TRBJ1-6	few	TGTGCCAGCAGCTTGGATCCAGGGTCGTTCAATTCACCCCTCCACTTT	CASSLDPGSFNSPLHF
TRBV5-6	-	TRBJ2-3	-	TGTGCCAGCAGCGTATTCCGGGGGACTAGCACAGATACGCAGTATTTT	CASSVFRGTSTDTQYF
TRBV5-6	-	TRBJ1-4	-	TGTGCCAGCAGCGCTGTACCGGGGTCTCTTAATGAAAAACTGTTTTTT	CASSAVPGSLNEKLFF
TRBV19	-	TRBJ2-3	-	TGTGCCAGTAGTACGGGAGCTCGAGATACGCAGTATTTT	CASSTGARDTQYF
TRBV12-3/TRBV12-4	-	TRBJ2-1	once	TGTGCCAGCAGTTCTGAGGGTTACAATGAGCAGTTCTTC	CASSSEGYNEQFF
TRBV18	-	TRBJ2-3	-	TGTGCCAGCTCACCATCAAGGGGCCCCGGCGATACGCAGTATTTT	CASSPSRGPGDTQYF
TRBV19	-	TRBJ2-5	-	TGTGCCAGTAGCGGAGAGACCCAGTACTTC	CASSGETQYF
TRBV9	-	TRBJ2-7	once	TGTGCCAGCAGCCCCGTCAGGGACTTCTACGAGCAGTACTTC	CASSPVRDFYEQYF
TRBV29-1	TRBD1	TRBJ1-1	once	TGCAGCGTCCGGGACAGGGCTGAAGCTTTCTTT	CSVRDRAEAFF
TRBV10-3	TRBD2	TRBJ2-1	once	TGTGCCATCAGTGAGTCTCCTAGCGGAAGCTCCTACAATGAGCAGTTCTTC	CAISESPSGSSYNEQFF